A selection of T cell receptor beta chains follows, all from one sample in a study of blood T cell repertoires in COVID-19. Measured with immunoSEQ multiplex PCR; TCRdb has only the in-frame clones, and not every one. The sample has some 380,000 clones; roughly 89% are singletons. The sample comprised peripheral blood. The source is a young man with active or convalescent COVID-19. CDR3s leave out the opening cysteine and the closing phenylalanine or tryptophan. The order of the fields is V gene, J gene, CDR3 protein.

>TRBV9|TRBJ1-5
ASSADSPNQPQH
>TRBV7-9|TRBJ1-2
ASSLDSYGYT
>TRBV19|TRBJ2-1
ASSISPGLAMYNEQF
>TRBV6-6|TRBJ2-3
ASSLWGGDTQY
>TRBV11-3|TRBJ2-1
ASSLDRVRYNEQF
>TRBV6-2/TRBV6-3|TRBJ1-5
ASSYRQGTRNQPQH
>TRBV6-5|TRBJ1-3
ASTNQDSAGNTIY
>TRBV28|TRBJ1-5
ASSLSGTPNQPQH
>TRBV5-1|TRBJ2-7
ASSESTSFEQY
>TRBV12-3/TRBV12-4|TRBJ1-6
ASSLIGQGTLH
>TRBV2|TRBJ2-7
ASIKTESSYEQY
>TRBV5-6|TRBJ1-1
ASSYQSDMNTEAF
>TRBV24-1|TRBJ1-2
ATSAMGQGNYGYT
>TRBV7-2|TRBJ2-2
ASKRQGANTGELF
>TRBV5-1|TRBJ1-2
ASSLNRDRGNAVGYT
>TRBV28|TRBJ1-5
ASSLFRGNQPQH
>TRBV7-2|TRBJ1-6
ASSLGGWDSPLH
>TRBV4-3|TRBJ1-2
ASSQGDGGYGYT
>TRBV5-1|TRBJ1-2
ASSSEAGVVYGYT
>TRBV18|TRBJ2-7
ASSLTGRGLNYEQY
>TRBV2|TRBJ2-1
ASSDYDEQF
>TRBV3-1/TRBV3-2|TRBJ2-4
ASSQAGMDVKNIQY
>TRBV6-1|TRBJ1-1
ASSALPSGGNTEAF
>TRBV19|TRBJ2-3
ASFGGTRGTDTQY
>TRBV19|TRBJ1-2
ASQTGDGYT
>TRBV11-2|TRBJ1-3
ASSIIQVGQLNSGNTIY
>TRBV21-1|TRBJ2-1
ASSNPWTGELNEQF